The rows below give T cell receptor beta chains drawn from one sample of a study of T cells after posttransplantation cyclophosphamide. Produced via immunoSEQ multiplex PCR; TCRdb's table is partial and in-frame only. Of more than 4,000 clones listed, less than 80% are singletons. Sequencing input: memory CD8+ T cells sorted from blood. The receptors were sampled from a woman in her sixties or seventies in good health, CMV-negative, and a related stem cell transplant donor. CDR3s leave out the opening cysteine and the closing phenylalanine or tryptophan. The order of the fields is V gene, CDR3 protein.

v_gene: TRBV4-2
CDR3aa: ASSQNRAGNTEAF

v_gene: TRBV28
CDR3aa: ASSSPGLESTDTQY

v_gene: TRBV29-1
CDR3aa: SVVLLAGVEEYEQY

v_gene: TRBV4-1
CDR3aa: ASSQPSGWYEQY

v_gene: TRBV28
CDR3aa: ASSLSPAGVSTDTQY

v_gene: TRBV13
CDR3aa: ASSTSGTGKHEQY

v_gene: TRBV7-9
CDR3aa: ASSQDWDRVGEKLF

v_gene: TRBV4-1
CDR3aa: ASSPGLAGGGHEQY

v_gene: TRBV28
CDR3aa: ASTPRLAPGDTQY

v_gene: TRBV4-1
CDR3aa: ASSQASTGELF

v_gene: TRBV12-1
CDR3aa: AGPFDTQY

v_gene: TRBV2
CDR3aa: ASSKGFGTEAF

v_gene: TRBV7-6
CDR3aa: ASSLMGTRLDEQF

v_gene: TRBV4-1
CDR3aa: ASSPGTLRYIVDTQY

v_gene: TRBV6-5
CDR3aa: ASTEPGGDNEQF

v_gene: TRBV9
CDR3aa: ASSATSTFNEQY

v_gene: TRBV27
CDR3aa: ASSLRQGSNQPQH

v_gene: TRBV9
CDR3aa: ASSVGTEGTEAF

v_gene: TRBV5-4
CDR3aa: ASSFSGWENIQY

v_gene: TRBV28
CDR3aa: ASGATGGAEAF

v_gene: TRBV4-1
CDR3aa: ASSHGTGELF

v_gene: TRBV11-2
CDR3aa: ASSSPPNNEQF

v_gene: TRBV9
CDR3aa: ASSPGGDPAYEQY

v_gene: TRBV6-1
CDR3aa: AISELAGGPNTGELF

v_gene: TRBV2
CDR3aa: ASSEAGTGISYEQY

v_gene: TRBV11-2
CDR3aa: ASSLGGSGNTIY

v_gene: TRBV7-9
CDR3aa: ASSPPSGGQETQY

v_gene: TRBV7-9
CDR3aa: ASSPSSGVWGEQY